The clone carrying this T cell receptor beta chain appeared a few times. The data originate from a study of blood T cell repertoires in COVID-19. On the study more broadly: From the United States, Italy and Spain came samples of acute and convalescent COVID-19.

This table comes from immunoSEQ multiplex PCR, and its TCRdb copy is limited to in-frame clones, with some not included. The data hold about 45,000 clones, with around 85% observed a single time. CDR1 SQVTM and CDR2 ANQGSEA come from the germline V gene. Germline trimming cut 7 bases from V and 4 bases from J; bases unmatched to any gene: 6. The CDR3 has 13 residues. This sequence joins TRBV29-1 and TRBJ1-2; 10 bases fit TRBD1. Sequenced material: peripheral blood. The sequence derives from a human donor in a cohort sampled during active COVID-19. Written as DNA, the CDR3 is TGCAGCGACCGGGACAGGGGCAGCTATGGCTACACCTTC. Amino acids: CSDRDRGSYGYTF.